This is a list of T cell receptor beta chains from one sample in a study of blood T cell repertoires in COVID-19. Sequencing used immunoSEQ multiplex PCR; TCRdb keeps in-frame clones, though not all of them. Among fewer than 250,000 clones listed, about 85% were seen once. What was sequenced was peripheral blood. The receptor set was obtained from a man younger than 45 with acute or convalescent COVID-19. Both conserved end residues are part of each CDR3. Each record gives: V gene, clone size, D gene, J gene, CDR3 DNA, CDR3 protein. A D gene is named only where the DNA matches it firmly. Clone sizes are given selectively: once, few, many, or a class where the clone is expanded.

>TRBV5-1|NA|NA|TRBJ1-6
TGCGCCAGCAGCTTCCAGGGCGCTGATTCACCCCTCCACTTT
CASSFQGADSPLHF
>TRBV9|NA|NA|TRBJ1-2
TGTGCCAGCAGCCCTAGAAAGGCCTCTGGCTACACCTTC
CASSPRKASGYTF
>TRBV9|once|TRBD2|TRBJ2-3
TGTGCCAGCAGCGTAGGGGCTAGCGGCTACACAGATACGCAGTATTTT
CASSVGASGYTDTQYF
>TRBV30|NA|NA|TRBJ2-7
TGTGCCTGGAGTGGCAGGGACGAGCAGTACTTC
CAWSGRDEQYF
>TRBV3-1/TRBV3-2|once|TRBD1|TRBJ1-6
TGTGCCAGCAATTTACAGGGGGCTTGGAATTCACCCCTCCACTTT
CASNLQGAWNSPLHF
>TRBV5-1|NA|NA|TRBJ2-3
TGCGCCAGCAGCATACGACTGGGAGATACGCAGTATTTT
CASSIRLGDTQYF
>TRBV28|NA|NA|TRBJ1-1
TGTGCCAGCAGTTTAAAAGGGAGAAGAGCTTTCTTT
CASSLKGRRAFF
>TRBV14|NA|NA|TRBJ1-2
TGTGCCAGCAGCCAAGGGACTTTCTATGGCTACACCTTC
CASSQGTFYGYTF
>TRBV12-3/TRBV12-4|NA|NA|TRBJ2-4
TGTGCCAGCAGTTCAGGGGCCAATCCCATTCAGTACTTC
CASSSGANPIQYF
>TRBV11-2|few|TRBD2|TRBJ2-5
TGTGCCAGCAGCCTAGGGACTAGGTCGGTGGCCCAGTACTTC
CASSLGTRSVAQYF
>TRBV3-1/TRBV3-2|NA|NA|TRBJ2-7
TGTGCCAGCCGAAAAGCCGGGACAAAAAGTTCAGAGCAGTACTTC
CASRKAGTKSSEQYF
>TRBV15|NA|NA|TRBJ1-6
TGTGCCACCAGGGGGAGGGGGAGCTCCTATAATTCACCCCTCCACTTT
CATRGRGSSYNSPLHF
>TRBV5-1|NA|TRBD2|TRBJ2-1
TGCGCCAGTATGACTAGCTCAGGCGATGAGCAGTTCTTC
CASMTSSGDEQFF
>TRBV15|NA|TRBD1|TRBJ1-2
TGTGCCACCAGCAGAGGGGACAGGAAAAACTATGGCTACACCTTC
CATSRGDRKNYGYTF
>TRBV21-1|NA|NA|TRBJ1-3
TGTGCCAGCAGCAAAGGGGGACAGAACTCTGGAAACACCATATATTTT
CASSKGGQNSGNTIYF
>TRBV6-1|NA|NA|TRBJ1-2
TGTGCCAGCAGTGAAGTCGGCCCGGGAGGTTCCTATGGCTACACCTTC
CASSEVGPGGSYGYTF
>TRBV27|NA|TRBD1|TRBJ1-2
TGTGCCAGCAGGATCGCAGGGGGTGGCTACACCTTC
CASRIAGGGYTF
>TRBV5-4|NA|NA|TRBJ1-1
TGTGCCAGCAGCTCGGACCCCTCCAGGGGATCTGAAGCTTTCTTT
CASSSDPSRGSEAFF
>TRBV10-1|NA|TRBD1|TRBJ2-3
TGCGCCAGCGGCGACAGGGGCACAGATACGCAGTATTTT
CASGDRGTDTQYF
>TRBV21-1|NA|NA|TRBJ2-5
TGTGCCAGCAGCAGACCGGGACAGGGATGGCAAGAGACCCAGTACTTC
CASSRPGQGWQETQYF
>TRBV18|few|TRBD1|TRBJ2-1
TGTGCCAGCTCACCAGGGGACAGGGTAGGGGAGCAGTTCTTC
CASSPGDRVGEQFF
>TRBV5-1|once|TRBD1|TRBJ1-2
TGCGCCAGCAAAGACAGGGTGGGCTATGGCTACACCTTC
CASKDRVGYGYTF